These 31 T cell receptor beta chains originate from one sample sequenced in a study of radiotherapy plus CTLA-4 blockade in lung cancer. Produced via immunoSEQ multiplex PCR; TCRdb's table is partial and in-frame only. This table holds about 87,000 clones, around 87% found once. The sequencing used peripheral blood, collected from a patient treated with radiotherapy plus ipilimumab. The origin of the receptors is a human donor with non-small cell lung cancer that progressed on radiotherapy plus ipilimumab.

The chain joins TRBV28 to TRBJ2-7; TRBD1 aligns across 9 bases. With V trimmed by 5 bases and J by 2 bases, 4 bases remained unmatched. Germline CDR1 reads MDHEN; CDR2 reads SYDVKM. This CDR3 contains 14 residues. CDR3 sequence: CASSTGQGPYEQYF. The CDR3 DNA is TGTGCCAGCAGTACCGGACAGGGGCCCTACGAGCAGTACTTC.

V usage is TRBV28 and J usage is TRBJ1-2, with a weak D call TRBD1 (6 bases). V lost 6 bases, J lost 4 bases, and 9 bases lay in between. Per germline, CDR1 MDHEN and CDR2 SYDVKM. The CDR3 is made up of 12 amino acids. The DNA for the CDR3 is TGTGCCAGCAGCAAGGGGGTCTATGGCTACACCTTC. This encodes CASSKGVYGYTF.

This sequence joins TRBV10-3 and TRBJ1-3; D uncertain. The CDR3 is made up of 17 amino acids. Germline lookup yields CDR1 ENHRY and CDR2 SYGVKD. With 6 bases removed from V and 0 bases from J, the gap between germline ends came to 18 bases. As DNA, the CDR3 is TGTGCCATCAGGGTCAAAGCTCGGGAGGGCTCTGGAAACACCATATATTTT. Amino acid sequence: CAIRVKAREGSGNTIYF.

This rearrangement joins TRBV30 to TRBJ2-7, with 7 bases that match TRBD1. J was trimmed by 4 bases and V by 2 bases; bases with no gene match: 5. The CDR3 runs to 13 residues. Germline CDR1 is GTSNPN and CDR2 is SVGIG (reference sequence). This chain's CDR3 is CAWSIGQAYEQYF. For the CDR3, the DNA is TGTGCCTGGAGTATAGGACAGGCTTACGAGCAGTACTTC.

The rearrangement uses TRBV9 and TRBJ2-7; weak D call: TRBD1 (5 bases). The CDR3 contains 11 residues. V lost 4 bases and J lost 5, with 7 bases in between. Germline CDR1 reads SGDLS; CDR2 reads YYNGEE. This CDR3 reads CASSQGDEQYF. The CDR3 nucleotides are TGTGCCAGCAGCCAAGGGGACGAGCAGTACTTC.

The gene calls are TRBV7-2 and TRBJ1-1, with D uncertain. The CDR3 runs to 15 residues. V lost 5 bases, J lost 0 bases, and 13 bases lay in between. The germline V gene encodes CDR1 SGHTA and CDR2 FQGNSA. CDR3 loop: CASSRTGFMNTEAFF. The CDR3 DNA follows: TGTGCCAGCAGCCGGACCGGCTTTATGAACACTGAAGCTTTCTTT. Combining the CDR3 with reference TRBV7-2 and TRBJ1-1 gives the whole variable domain GAGVSQSPSNKVTEKGKDVELRCDPISGHTALYWYRQSLGQGLEFLIYFQGNSAPDKSGLPSDRFSAERTGGSVSTLTIQRTQQEDSAVYLCASSRTGFMNTEAFFGQGTRLTVV.

V gene TRBV15 combines with J gene TRBJ2-1; TRBD2 matches 7 bases. Germline V gene sequence: CDR1 LNHNV, CDR2 YYDKDF (reference sequence). The length of the CDR3 is 16 residues. Losses at the gene ends were 0 bases for V and 8 bases for J; bases not matched to a gene: 10. The CDR3 nucleotides are TGTGCCACCAGCAGAGATTTGGGGCGGGGGTTCGATGAGCAGTTCTTC. Protein product: CATSRDLGRGFDEQFF. Full variable domain (outside the CDR3, taken from reference TRBV15 and TRBJ2-1): DAMVIQNPRYQVTQFGKPVTLSCSQTLNHNVMYWYQQKSSQAPKLLFHYYDKDFNNEADTPDNFQSRRPNTSFCFLDIRSPGLGDTAMYLCATSRDLGRGFDEQFFGPGTRLTVL.

This clone was observed a single time. V is TRBV6-1 and J is TRBJ1-2; D gene uncertain. The CDR3 is 15 residues long. The V gene lost 1 base and the J gene lost 0 bases, with 9 bases spanning the gap. Germline CDR1 is MNHNS and CDR2 is SASEGT. CDR3 sequence (DNA): TGTGCCAGCAGTGAAGACGTCAGACCTAACTATGGCTACACCTTC. This sequence encodes CASSEDVRPNYGYTF.

The V gene is TRBV2, the J gene TRBJ2-7, with a weak D call TRBD1 (6 bases). Germline lookup yields CDR1 SNHLY and CDR2 FYNNEI. V was shortened by 7 bases and J by 7 bases, with 11 bases between the two germline ends. This CDR3 is 11 amino acids long. CDR3 nucleotides: TGTGCCAGCACCGCCACAGGGGAGCAGTACTTC. Protein product: CASTATGEQYF.

The rearrangement links TRBV5-4 to TRBJ2-7, with 16 bases aligning to TRBD2. Per the germline V gene, CDR1 is SGHNT and CDR2 is YYREEE (reference sequence). V gave up 4 bases and J gave up 7 bases; unmatched junction bases: 2. The CDR3 is 14 amino acids. The CDR3 protein is CASSPGLAGGEQYF. The CDR3 DNA is TGTGCCAGCAGCCCGGGACTAGCGGGGGGGGAGCAGTACTTC.

CDR3 loop: CASSYRQENTEAFF. CDR3 DNA: TGTGCCAGCAGTTATAGGCAGGAAAACACTGAAGCTTTCTTT. V and J are TRBV6-6 and TRBJ1-1; no clear D gene. Trimming shortened V by 3 bases and J by 2 bases, and 10 bases separated the two germline ends. CDR1 and CDR2 (germline): MNHNY, SVGAGI (reference sequence). The CDR3 is 14 residues long.

The gene calls are TRBV5-1 and TRBJ2-7; possibly TRBD1 or TRBD2 for D (6 bases each). The CDR3 has 16 residues. Germline V gene sequence: CDR1 SGHRS, CDR2 YFSETQ. Between the trimmed V and J ends, which lost 3 bases and 4 bases, there was a span of 20 bases. In nucleotides, the CDR3 is TGCGCCAGCAGCTCCGGACAGAGACTAGAGATTTACGAGCAGTACTTC. Protein product: CASSSGQRLEIYEQYF.

The chain has TRBV5-1 and TRBJ2-3; D may be TRBD1 (5 bases). Trimming removed 1 base at V and 4 bases at J, with 13 bases between. CDR3 length: 15 residues. From germline, CDR1 is SGHRS and CDR2 YFSETQ. CDR3 sequence (DNA): TGCGCCAGCAGCTTGTCTCCAGGGATTGCAGATACGCAGTATTTT. It encodes CASSLSPGIADTQYF.

The chain uses TRBV5-1 and TRBJ2-1; TRBD2 matches 12 bases. CDR3 length equals 15 residues. Germline V CDR1 and CDR2: SGHRS, YFSETQ. J lost 4 bases, V lost 7 bases, and 6 bases had no gene match. CDR3 DNA: TGCGCCAGCCGGCCCCTAGCGGGAGGGTACAATGAGCAGTTCTTC. Encoded protein: CASRPLAGGYNEQFF.

This clone appeared a few times. The chain couples TRBV7-2 to TRBJ1-2; 10 bases agree with TRBD1. Looked up from germline, CDR1 is SGHTA and CDR2 is FQGNSA. This CDR3 spans 14 amino acids. With V trimmed by 5 bases and J by 7 bases, 7 bases remained unmatched. CDR3 in amino acids: CASSGDRGPSGYTF. The CDR3 DNA reads TGTGCCAGCAGCGGAGACAGGGGGCCTAGTGGCTACACCTTC. Combining the CDR3 with reference TRBV7-2 and TRBJ1-2 gives the whole variable domain GAGVSQSPSNKVTEKGKDVELRCDPISGHTALYWYRQSLGQGLEFLIYFQGNSAPDKSGLPSDRFSAERTGGSVSTLTIQRTQQEDSAVYLCASSGDRGPSGYTFGSGTRLTVV.

The V and J genes are TRBV11-2 and TRBJ2-1; D ambiguous. Per germline, CDR1 SGHAT and CDR2 FQNNGV. There are 14 residues in the CDR3. V was clipped by 5 bases and J by 8 bases, with 16 bases between them. The CDR3 nucleotides are TGTGCCAGCAGCGCACGGCCATCAGGAGATGAGCAGTTCTTC. As protein: CASSARPSGDEQFF.

This clone has a handful of counts. This chain uses TRBV30 with TRBJ2-7, with TRBD1 matching 7 bases. The germline CDR1 and CDR2 sequences are GTSNPN and SVGIG (reference sequence). The ends lost 4 bases at V and 3 bases at J; junction bases unmatched: 12. The CDR3 has 15 residues. CDR3 region: CAWTPPARGFYEQYF. CDR3 nucleotide sequence: TGTGCCTGGACCCCACCCGCCAGGGGGTTCTACGAGCAGTACTTC.

Only a few counts were recorded for this clone. The gene calls are TRBV11-2 and TRBJ2-5, with 7 positions matching TRBD2. This CDR3 region has 13 residues. Germline V gene data show CDR1 as SGHAT and CDR2 as FQNNGV. The V gene end was trimmed by 7 bases and the J gene end by 1 base; junction bases not matched to a gene: 3. CDR3 region: CASMRGFQETQYF. DNA of the CDR3: TGTGCCAGCATGCGGGGGTTCCAAGAGACCCAGTACTTC.

The chain has TRBV18 and TRBJ2-1, with 9 nucleotides matching TRBD1. The CDR3 spans 15 residues. Germline trimming cut 4 bases from V and 7 bases from J; bases unmatched to any gene: 8. CDR1 is KGHSH and CDR2 is LQKENI in the germline V gene. Here the CDR3 DNA reads TGTGCCAGCTCACTTAGGACAGGGGCGGCAAATGAGCAGTTCTTC. Encoded protein: CASSLRTGAANEQFF.

This chain uses TRBV18 with TRBJ2-2, with 7 bases matching TRBD2. Germline V gene sequence: CDR1 KGHSH, CDR2 LQKENI. The trim removed 8 bases at V and 7 bases at J, leaving 16 bases unmatched. CDR3 length: 16 amino acids. The CDR3 DNA reads TGTGCCAGCACTACCGGACCCCCCGGCGGGAGCGGGGAGCTGTTTTTT. This sequence encodes CASTTGPPGGSGELFF. The full variable domain, rest sourced from reference TRBV18 and TRBJ2-2, is NAGVMQNPRHLVRRRGQEARLRCSPMKGHSHVYWYRQLPEEGLKFMVYLQKENIIDESGMPKERFSAEFPKEGPSILRIQQVVRGDSAAYFCASTTGPPGGSGELFFGEGSRLTVL.

This sequence joins TRBV19 and TRBJ1-1; unclear D gene. Germline V gene lookup returns CDR1 LNHDA and CDR2 SQIVND (reference sequence). CDR3 length equals 13 residues. V shed 5 bases and J shed 3 bases, with 10 bases lying between them. The CDR3 bases are TGTGCCAGTAGTGTGACAAGAGACACTGAAGCTTTCTTT. Encoded protein: CASSVTRDTEAFF.

The rearrangement joins TRBV15 to TRBJ1-5; D is unresolved. Germline V lookup: CDR1 LNHNV, CDR2 YYDKDF (reference sequence). V was shortened by 3 bases and J by 0 bases, with 12 bases between the two germline ends. The CDR3 contains 16 residues. CDR3 sequence: CATSSVDGHSNQPQHF. In DNA, the CDR3 is TGTGCCACCAGCAGCGTAGACGGCCATAGCAATCAGCCCCAGCATTTT.

The chain is built from TRBV14 and TRBJ2-7; no firm D call. Germline V lookup: CDR1 SGHDN, CDR2 FVKESK. The CDR3 totals 11 residues. With 1 base removed from V and 5 bases from J, the gap between germline ends came to 3 bases. The CDR3: CASSQVHEQYF. DNA of the CDR3: TGTGCCAGCAGCCAAGTCCACGAGCAGTACTTC.

V and J are TRBV19 and TRBJ2-3, with 14 nucleotides matching TRBD2. V trimming: 7 bases; J trimming: 5 bases; junction bases outside the gene matches: 11. The CDR3 has 17 amino acids. The germline V gene encodes CDR1 LNHDA and CDR2 SQIVND (reference sequence). The CDR3: CASKTSGGAGTRDTQYF. CDR3 nucleotide sequence: TGTGCCAGTAAGACTAGCGGGGGGGCCGGGACGAGAGATACGCAGTATTTT.

The rearrangement links TRBV28 to TRBJ1-6, with TRBD1 as a possible D gene (5 bases). The CDR3 is 15 amino acids. Germline values: CDR1 MDHEN, CDR2 SYDVKM. V dropped 6 bases and J dropped 7 bases, with 16 bases sitting between them. The CDR3 reads CASRLPGPGNSPLHF. CDR3 in DNA: TGTGCCAGCAGGCTTCCGGGACCAGGCAATTCACCCCTCCACTTT.

J is TRBJ1-1 and V is TRBV5-1; D not resolved. The CDR3 covers 14 residues. Germline values: CDR1 SGHRS, CDR2 YFSETQ. Trimming left V 5 bases short and J 1 base short, with 12 bases between. For the CDR3, the DNA is TGCGCCAGCAGATACCGACGGGAGAACACTGAAGCTTTCTTT. This encodes CASRYRRENTEAFF.

This chain links TRBV6-1 with TRBJ1-3, with 8 bases lining up with TRBD1. Germline assignment: CDR1 MNHNS and CDR2 SASEGT. The V segment lost 6 bases and the J segment 2 bases; nucleotides outside the gene matches: 0. CDR3 length: 13 residues. The CDR3 is CASRTGAGNTIYF. CDR3 DNA: TGTGCCAGCAGGACAGGGGCTGGAAACACCATATATTTT.

The gene calls are TRBV30 and TRBJ2-2, with D uncertain. Looked up from germline, CDR1 is GTSNPN and CDR2 is SVGIG (reference sequence). V lost 5 bases and J lost 6, with 10 bases in between. This CDR3 spans 12 amino acids. The CDR3 nucleotides read TGTGCCTGGTCCGGAACTTCCGGGGAGCTGTTTTTT. As protein: CAWSGTSGELFF.

This clone was seen a few times. The chain joins TRBV6-5 to TRBJ2-1, with D perhaps matching TRBD1 or TRBD2 (5 bases each). This CDR3 contains 13 residues. V was pared by 7 bases and J by 6 bases, with 13 bases between. The germline CDR1 and CDR2 sequences are MNHEY and SVGAGI. Here the CDR3 DNA reads TGTGCCAGCACCCCAGGGACGGCCAATGAGCAGTTCTTC. Translating it yields CASTPGTANEQFF.

The V and J genes are TRBV5-6 and TRBJ2-3, with D maybe TRBD2 (5 bases). The CDR3 covers 14 residues. V shed 0 bases and J shed 6 bases, with 11 bases lying between them. The germline CDR1 and CDR2 sequences are SGHDT and YYEEEE. In DNA, the CDR3 is TGTGCCAGCAGCTTGGCGGGGTGGGTGGATACGCAGTATTTT. It specifies CASSLAGWVDTQYF.

The V and J genes are TRBV7-2 and TRBJ2-5; 8 bases are shared with TRBD2. From germline, CDR1 is SGHTA and CDR2 FQGNSA. CDR3 length equals 15 residues. Losses at the gene ends were 6 bases for V and 1 base for J; bases not matched to a gene: 7. The CDR3 reads CASSYQSGGQETQYF. DNA of the CDR3: TGTGCCAGCAGTTACCAGAGCGGGGGCCAAGAGACCCAGTACTTC.